This T cell receptor beta chain was sequenced for a study of human T cells and chemical hapten exposure. The sample's time point: patch test 1, 2 weeks after DPC sensitization. Indicated treatment: therapeutic diphenylcyclopropenone sensitization with weekly scalp DPC. Details on this clonotype: A junction end diverges from the germline sequence, so it may reflect a read error.

The CDR3 consists of 14 residues. Germline V gene lookup returns CDR1 SGHNT and CDR2 YENEEA. TCRdb reanalysed the RACE reads using MiXCR and keeps one entry per CDR3 protein. The data show under 200,000 distinct CDR3 sequences, 14% seen once. The sequence was obtained from a woman between 25 and 40 years old with alopecia areata. Some clones in this sample may be carry-over from other donors' samples. This specimen was whole blood, taken in connection with sensitization to the hapten diphenylcyclopropenone (DPC). The rearrangement joins TRBV11-3 to TRBJ2-2; D not certain. The CDR3 coding sequence is TGTGACAGCAGCTTAGGTGGGGTCACCGGGGAGCTGTTTTTT. Translation: CDSSLGGVTGELFF.